The 29 T cell receptor beta chains listed next were all sequenced from one sample in a study of T cells in Graves' hyperthyroidism and ophthalmopathy. TCR beta CDR3 regions were amplified from RNA transcripts. First-round RT-PCR with HTBI primers amplified the TCR CDR3 region. MiXCR, applied by TCRdb to the multiplex PCR reads, yields one record per CDR3 protein. The top ten clones hold 7.5% to 8% of a sample with 250,000 to 300,000 distinct CDR3 sequences, about 14% of them seen once. What was sequenced was blood. These receptors were obtained from a woman aged 25-40 years with Graves' hyperthyroidism that later progressed to Graves' ophthalmopathy.

This clonotype came up many times. This rearrangement joins TRBV18 to TRBJ2-1; D gene uncertain. This CDR3 has 16 residues. The V and J ends lost 3 bases and 1 base respectively, with 13 bases between them. Germline V gene lookup returns CDR1 KGHSH and CDR2 LQKENI. CDR3 protein: CASSPETQMSYNEQFF. Written as DNA, the CDR3 is TGTGCCAGCTCACCCGAGACACAGATGTCCTACAATGAGCAGTTCTTC.

This clonotype was seen at least ten times. The chain recombines TRBV2 with TRBJ1-1; D perhaps matches TRBD1 (6 bases). The V gene's germline CDR1 is SNHLY and CDR2 FYNNEI. CDR3 length: 12 amino acids. V was cut by 6 bases and J by 1 base, with 6 bases left in between. CDR3: CASRTGNTEAFF. The CDR3 DNA reads as TGTGCCAGCAGGACAGGGAACACTGAAGCTTTCTTT.

This clonotype was recorded at least ten times. The rearrangement joins TRBV3-1 to TRBJ2-7; the match to TRBD2 covers 11 bases. The CDR3 loop spans 16 amino acids. Trimming at V came to 4 bases and at J to 0 bases, leaving 5 bases not matched to a gene. Germline V gives CDR1 LGHDT, CDR2 YNNKEL (reference sequence). DNA of the CDR3: TGTGCCAGCAGCCTCGGACTAGCGGGTCCCTCCTACGAGCAGTACTTC. Protein product: CASSLGLAGPSYEQYF.

With regard to this clonotype: A much larger clonotype is one base distant, so this may be a read error. The missing conserved phenylalanine or tryptophan at the end of this CDR3 makes a read error likely. The gene calls are TRBV29-1 and TRBJ2-1; 11 nucleotides match TRBD1. From germline, CDR1 is SQVTM and CDR2 ANQGSEA. The CDR3 has 14 residues. J lost 8 bases, V lost 4 bases, and 7 bases had no gene match. The CDR3, as DNA: TGCAGCGTTGGAGAGGACAGGGGGCTGGATGAGCAGTTCCTC. It encodes CSVGEDRGLDEQFL.

This clonotype has a count of ten or more. V is TRBV20-1 and J is TRBJ1-1; the D is unclear. The CDR3 extends over 12 amino acids. The V gene lost 6 bases and the J gene lost 6 bases, with 14 bases spanning the gap. The V gene's germline CDR1 is DFQATT and CDR2 SNEGSKA (reference sequence). The CDR3 loop reads CSAPSGYAEAFF. The DNA for the CDR3 is TGCAGTGCCCCGAGTGGGTATGCTGAAGCTTTCTTT.

With regard to this clonotype: Possible read error: a much larger clone is one base away. The V call is TRBV27, the J call TRBJ2-1, with 8 bases lining up with TRBD2. Germline V lookup: CDR1 MNHEY, CDR2 SMNVEV (reference sequence). The CDR3 consists of 15 residues. The chain's CDR3 is CTSSHSRAGVDEQFF. The DNA for the CDR3 is TGTACCAGCAGTCACTCTCGAGCGGGAGTTGATGAGCAGTTCTTC.

Many counts were recorded for this clonotype. This chain connects TRBV4-3 to TRBJ2-3; 9 nucleotides agree with TRBD2. J was trimmed by 2 bases and V by 0 bases; bases with no gene match: 6. Germline CDR1 reads LGHNA; CDR2 reads YSLEER. The CDR3 is 17 amino acids. The chain's CDR3 is CASSQDASGRSTDTQYF. CDR3 DNA sequence: TGCGCCAGCAGCCAAGATGCGAGCGGGAGGTCCACAGATACGCAGTATTTT.

The sample holds many counts of this clonotype. The J gene is TRBJ2-7, the V gene TRBV7-2, with 10 positions matching TRBD2. Losses at the gene ends were 1 base for V and 5 bases for J; bases not matched to a gene: 5. The CDR3 length is 15 residues. Germline V gives CDR1 SGHTA, CDR2 FQGNSA. The CDR3 DNA reads TGTGCCAGCAGCTTAGTAGGGCTAGCGGGAGACGAGCAGTACTTC. Translation: CASSLVGLAGDEQYF. The whole variable domain, remainder taken from reference TRBV7-2 and TRBJ2-7, is GAGVSQSPSNKVTEKGKDVELRCDPISGHTALYWYRQSLGQGLEFLIYFQGNSAPDKSGLPSDRFSAERTGGSVSTLTIQRTQQEDSAVYLCASSLVGLAGDEQYFGPGTRLTVT.

This clonotype was found many times. This sequence joins TRBV6-2 or TRBV6-3 and TRBJ2-1; 9 bases fit TRBD2. CDR3 length equals 14 residues. The ends lost 8 bases at V and 2 bases at J; junction bases unmatched: 4. Germline CDR1 is MNHEY and CDR2 is SVGEGT. The CDR3 DNA reads as TGTGCCAGCCGCCAGCGGGAGGCCTACAATGAGCAGTTCTTC. Protein sequence: CASRQREAYNEQFF.

The chain employs TRBV27 and TRBJ2-2; 10 nucleotides align to TRBD1. Per the germline V gene, CDR1 is MNHEY and CDR2 is SMNVEV (reference sequence). The V gene end was trimmed by 4 bases and the J gene end by 3 bases; junction bases not matched to a gene: 11. The CDR3 extends over 18 amino acids. For the CDR3, the DNA is TGTGCCAGCAGTTCCCAATACGTCGGGACAGGGGACACCGGGGAGCTGTTTTTT. Residues: CASSSQYVGTGDTGELFF.

There are many counts of this clonotype. The chain links TRBV5-6 to TRBJ2-2; 8 bases line up with TRBD2. Germline CDR1 SGHDT, CDR2 YYEEEE. The CDR3 spans 14 residues. The trim removed 4 bases at V and 7 bases at J, leaving 6 bases unmatched. The CDR3 is CASSPGLGDGELFF. DNA for the CDR3: TGTGCCAGCAGCCCGGGACTAGGGGACGGGGAGCTGTTTTTT.

The V call is TRBV7-2, the J call TRBJ2-7; D gene ambiguous. V lost 0 bases and J lost 1, with 10 bases in between. Germline V CDR1 and CDR2: SGHTA, FQGNSA. The CDR3 consists of 15 residues. In nucleotides, the CDR3 is TGTGCCAGCAGCTTAGCGCGTCGCCGATCCTACGAGCAGTACTTC. Its protein is CASSLARRRSYEQYF. Full variable domain (remainder filled in from reference TRBV7-2 and TRBJ2-7): GAGVSQSPSNKVTEKGKDVELRCDPISGHTALYWYRQSLGQGLEFLIYFQGNSAPDKSGLPSDRFSAERTGGSVSTLTIQRTQQEDSAVYLCASSLARRRSYEQYFGPGTRLTVT.

The sample holds many counts of this clonotype. This chain connects TRBV7-3 to TRBJ2-1, with D unclear. The CDR3 has 12 residues. With 5 bases removed from V and 7 bases from J, the gap between germline ends came to 9 bases. The V gene's germline CDR1 is SGHTA and CDR2 FQGTGA. In DNA form, the CDR3 reads TGTGCCAGCAGCCTCCCCGGGAATGAGCAGTTCTTC. Residues: CASSLPGNEQFF.

V gene TRBV4-2 combines with J gene TRBJ1-1; a weak D match, TRBD1 (5 bases). Trimming took 3 bases from V and 0 from J, leaving 23 bases between them. CDR1 and CDR2 (germline): LGHNA, YNFKEQ. The CDR3 consists of 19 residues. CDR3 protein: CASSHPSQGGRDVNTEAFF. The CDR3 DNA reads TGTGCCAGCAGCCATCCCAGCCAGGGTGGCAGGGATGTGAACACTGAAGCTTTCTTT.

This sequence joins TRBV5-6 and TRBJ2-1; 7 nucleotides match TRBD2. V shed 4 bases, J shed 3 bases, and the junction held 13 bases outside the gene matches. The CDR3 contains 17 residues. From germline, CDR1 is SGHDT and CDR2 YYEEEE. The CDR3 DNA reads TGTGCCAGCAGCCCCGGGGCTAGCGGAGGCTTCTACAATGAGCAGTTCTTC. Its protein product is CASSPGASGGFYNEQFF.

This clonotype was counted many times. This chain links TRBV20-1 with TRBJ2-5; a possible D gene is TRBD2 (6 bases). The germline gives CDR1 DFQATT, CDR2 SNEGSKA (reference sequence). Trimming stripped 3 bases from V and 11 bases from J, with 13 bases between. This CDR3 spans 11 amino acids. The CDR3: CSASGTSIQYF. For the CDR3, the DNA is TGCAGTGCTAGCGGGACTTCAATTCAGTACTTC.

Many counts were recorded for this clonotype. The chain carries TRBV7-2 and TRBJ2-2, with unresolved D. The CDR3 is made up of 16 amino acids. V was shortened by 1 base and J by 6 bases, with 15 bases between the two germline ends. The germline V gene encodes CDR1 SGHTA and CDR2 FQGNSA. CDR3 sequence (DNA): TGTGCCAGCAGCTTAGTGAGCAGAAGGTCTGCCGGGGAGCTGTTTTTT. Translating gives CASSLVSRRSAGELFF.

The J gene is TRBJ1-4, the V gene TRBV7-9, with 8 bases identical to TRBD1. Germline V gives CDR1 SEHNR, CDR2 FQNEAQ (reference sequence). The CDR3 totals 15 residues. J was trimmed by 7 bases and V by 5 bases; bases with no gene match: 9. The CDR3 spells CASSNQGASSEKLFF. CDR3 coding DNA: TGTGCCAGCAGCAACCAGGGGGCGTCTAGTGAAAAACTGTTTTTT.

The chain recombines TRBV9 with TRBJ2-1; either TRBD1 or TRBD2 may fit D (5 bases each). The germline CDR1 and CDR2 sequences are SGDLS and YYNGEE. V was trimmed by 3 bases and J by 6 bases, leaving 13 bases between them. The CDR3 covers 14 residues. CDR3 loop: CASSARDPVNEQFF. The CDR3 nucleotides read TGTGCCAGCAGCGCCCGGGACCCCGTCAATGAGCAGTTCTTC.

This clonotype was observed a few times. The chain links TRBV19 to TRBJ2-5; tentatively, D is TRBD2 (6 bases). The V and J ends lost 2 bases and 3 bases respectively, with 19 bases between them. CDR1 LNHDA and CDR2 SQIVND come from the germline V gene (reference sequence). This CDR3 spans 17 amino acids. The DNA of the CDR3 is TGTGCCAGTAGTATATTCCGTATGGGGGGAAGGGAAGAGACCCAGTACTTC. Protein sequence: CASSIFRMGGREETQYF.

Ten or more counts support this clonotype. The chain is built from TRBV20-1 and TRBJ2-2, with 7 bases matching TRBD2. V was pared by 5 bases and J by 2 bases, with 8 bases of the junction left unmatched. The CDR3 has 15 residues. Germline V gene lookup returns CDR1 DFQATT and CDR2 SNEGSKA (reference sequence). CDR3 bases: TGCAGTGCTCGCCTAGCGGAAGTTAACACCGGGGAGCTGTTTTTT. It specifies CSARLAEVNTGELFF.

Only one count was recorded for this clonotype. The chain employs TRBV5-1 and TRBJ2-5; D call uncertain. V was trimmed by 2 bases and J by 0 bases, leaving 11 bases between them. The CDR3 covers 15 residues. Germline V gene lookup returns CDR1 SGHRS and CDR2 YFSETQ. The chain's CDR3 is CASSLPSEYQETQYF. The DNA for the CDR3 is TGCGCCAGCAGCTTACCCTCGGAGTACCAAGAGACCCAGTACTTC. Supplemented by reference TRBV5-1 and TRBJ2-5, the full variable domain reads KAGVTQTPRYLIKTRGQQVTLSCSPISGHRSVSWYQQTPGQGLQFLFEYFSETQRNKGNFPGRFSGRQFSNSRSEMNVSTLELGDSALYLCASSLPSEYQETQYFGPGTRLLVL.

This clonotype has ten or more counts. This chain joins TRBV30 and TRBJ2-3, with 10 bases identical to TRBD1. Germline CDR1 is GTSNPN and CDR2 is SVGIG (reference sequence). Unmatched junction bases numbered 9, after V lost 5 bases and J lost 4 bases. This CDR3 contains 15 residues. CDR3 sequence reads: CAWDRQGALPDTQYF. The CDR3 DNA reads as TGTGCCTGGGACCGACAGGGGGCCCTCCCAGATACGCAGTATTTT. The entire variable domain, with the rest obtained from reference TRBV30 and TRBJ2-3, is as follows: SQTIHQWPATLVQPVGSPLSLECTVEGTSNPNLYWYRQAAGRGLQLLFYSVGIGQISSEVPQNLSASRPQDRQFILSSKKLLLSDSGFYLCAWDRQGALPDTQYFGPGTRLTVL.

For this clonotype: One end of the junction is discordant with germline, which a read error may explain. The CDR3 spells CGSASGGLSTGELFF. CDR3 sequence (DNA): TGTGGCAGCGCCTCGGGGGGTTTGAGCACCGGGGAGCTGTTTTTT. This chain links TRBV5-6 with TRBJ2-2; 7 bases match TRBD2. There are 15 residues in the CDR3. Germline V lookup: CDR1 SGHDT, CDR2 YYEEEE.

This clonotype was picked up many times. The rearrangement joins TRBV3-1 to TRBJ2-1; possible D gene TRBD2, 6 bases. Germline CDR1 reads LGHDT; CDR2 reads YNNKEL (reference sequence). The CDR3 is 13 residues long. The germline V and J ends were trimmed by 0 bases and 7 bases, with 7 bases remaining between them. CDR3 residues: CASSQESGNEQFF. The CDR3 coding sequence is TGTGCCAGCAGCCAAGAAAGCGGGAATGAGCAGTTCTTC.

This clonotype was picked up a small number of times. This chain connects TRBV4-3 to TRBJ2-1; D gene ambiguous. V gave up 6 bases and J gave up 10 bases, with 13 bases separating them. Germline CDR1 and CDR2: LGHNA and YSLEER. The CDR3 is 12 residues long. The CDR3 nucleotides are TGCGCCAGCAGTTACGGGTCTCGGGAGCAGTTCTTC. Amino acid sequence: CASSYGSREQFF.

There are many counts of this clonotype. The rearrangement uses TRBV18 and TRBJ1-1; D might be TRBD1 (5 bases). V was shortened by 8 bases and J by 1 base, with 14 bases between the two germline ends. CDR3 length: 14 residues. In germline, CDR1 is KGHSH, CDR2 LQKENI. The CDR3 spells CASAPGGRNTEAFF. The CDR3 nucleotides read TGTGCCAGCGCCCCGGGGGGACGGAACACTGAAGCTTTCTTT.

This clonotype was observed a handful of times. One base away lies a much larger clone, so this may be a sequencing read error. This chain links TRBV15 with TRBJ2-1; the D gene is possibly TRBD2 (7 bases). V was shortened by 5 bases and J by 2 bases, with 19 bases between the two germline ends. Looked up from germline, CDR1 is LNHNV and CDR2 is YYDKDF (reference sequence). The length of the CDR3 is 17 residues. In nucleotides, the CDR3 is TGTGCCACCAGCCCTACAATGCGGGGGCTGGCCTACAATGAGCAGTTCTTC. It codes for CATSPTMRGLAYNEQFF.

In this sample, this clonotype turned up a few times. The chain couples TRBV12-3 or TRBV12-4 to TRBJ1-5, with TRBD1 as a possible D gene (5 bases). This CDR3 has 14 residues. The V end was cut by 6 bases, the J end by 5 bases, with 14 bases between. DNA for the CDR3: TGTGCCAGCAGCGAAATTACAGGAGATCAGCCCCAGCATTTT. Translating gives CASSEITGDQPQHF.